These 16 T cell receptor beta chains were sequenced from one sample in a study of T-cell memory formation after mild COVID-19. A single record per CDR3 protein comes from TCRdb applying MiXCR to the 5' RACE reads. Of under 300,000 distinct CDR3 sequences detected, about a sixth appear once; the ten largest clones hold approximately 3.4%. The sample consisted of PBMCs or a T cell subset sorted from them (not recorded which). These receptors were taken from a man younger than 35 who had mild COVID-19 (a few samples of this study predate the infection). Cell type and time point are not known.

This clonotype has a handful of counts. CDR3 residues: CASSLRDLYNSPLHF. DNA of the CDR3: TGCGCCAGCAGCTTGCGGGACCTTTATAATTCACCCCTCCACTTT. The V gene is TRBV5-1, the J gene TRBJ1-6; TRBD1 is a possible D gene (5 bases). V was cut by 1 base and J by 4 bases, with 9 bases left in between. The germline gives CDR1 SGHRS, CDR2 YFSETQ. This CDR3 comprises 15 residues.

The DNA of the CDR3 is TGTGCCAGCAGCCCCACGACAGGCCTATCCGGCTACACCTTC. It translates to CASSPTTGLSGYTF. The chain couples TRBV5-4 to TRBJ1-2; a weak D match, TRBD1 (6 bases). This CDR3 has 14 residues. CDR1 and CDR2 (germline): SGHNT, YYREEE (reference sequence). V was cut by 4 bases and J by 8 bases, with 18 bases left in between.

This clonotype was seen only a few times. The V and J genes are TRBV5-1 and TRBJ1-6, with 9 bases identical to TRBD1. Trimming removed 0 bases from V and 16 bases from J; junction bases left unmatched: 8. The CDR3 is 14 amino acids. The germline V gene encodes CDR1 SGHRS and CDR2 YFSETQ. CDR3 residues: CASSLDRGRERLHF. CDR3 nucleotides: TGCGCCAGCAGCTTGGACAGGGGGCGTGAGAGGCTCCACTTT.

This clonotype was detected a few times. The rearrangement uses TRBV29-1 and TRBJ1-2; 8 bases line up with TRBD1. Germline lookup yields CDR1 SQVTM and CDR2 ANQGSEA. The junction had 12 bases not matched to a gene; V was cut back by 4 bases and J by 5 bases. The CDR3 runs 15 residues. Here the CDR3 DNA reads TGCAGCGTTGCGCCTGGGGACAGGCCGATTTATGGCTACACCTTC. Amino acid sequence: CSVAPGDRPIYGYTF. The whole variable domain, remainder taken from reference TRBV29-1 and TRBJ1-2, is SAVISQKPSRDICQRGTSLTIQCQVDSQVTMMFWYRQQPGQSLTLIATANQGSEATYESGFVIDKFPISRPNLTFSTLTVSNMSPEDSSIYLCSVAPGDRPIYGYTFGSGTRLTVV.

V usage is TRBV9 and J usage is TRBJ1-6; D is possibly TRBD1 (5 bases). Trimming removed 1 base from V and 8 bases from J, with 16 bases in between. The CDR3 has 16 amino acids. Germline V lookup: CDR1 SGDLS, CDR2 YYNGEE. Here the CDR3 DNA reads TGTGCCAGCAGCGTACATCAGGGCCCGACGGATTCACCCCTCCACTTT. Its protein is CASSVHQGPTDSPLHF.

This chain joins TRBV6-6 and TRBJ2-5, with D tentatively TRBD2 (7 bases). CDR1 MNHNY and CDR2 SVGAGI come from the germline V gene (reference sequence). The CDR3 length is 14 residues. V was pared by 5 bases and J by 5 bases, with 15 bases between. The CDR3 DNA reads as TGTGCCAGCAGTATCGGGGGGCGCGTCGAGACCCAGTACTTC. It codes for CASSIGGRVETQYF.

The V call is TRBV6-5, the J call TRBJ1-4, with no clear D. Trimming cost V 2 bases and J 5 bases, with 12 bases left between them. Looked up from germline, CDR1 is MNHEY and CDR2 is SVGAGI. CDR3 length: 15 amino acids. CDR3 DNA: TGTGCCAGCAGTTACCAGCCAGGACGCAATGAAAAACTGTTTTTT. Translating gives CASSYQPGRNEKLFF.

This chain uses TRBV4-3 with TRBJ1-5, with D unresolved. Deletions cut 5 bases from V and 3 bases from J, with 14 bases between. The CDR3 has 15 amino acids. Germline CDR1 is LGHNA and CDR2 is YSLEER. CDR3 sequence reads: CASSASGGVNQPQHF. In DNA, the CDR3 is TGCGCCAGCAGCGCCAGTGGCGGGGTCAATCAGCCCCAGCATTTT.

The chain recombines TRBV6-2 or TRBV6-3 with TRBJ1-5, with D unresolved. CDR3 length equals 14 residues. The germline V gene encodes CDR1 MNHEY and CDR2 SVGEGT. V was pared by 7 bases and J by 3 bases, with 13 bases between. CDR3 amino acids: CASTPPGFNQPQHF. The CDR3 region has the DNA TGTGCCAGCACCCCACCGGGGTTCAATCAGCCCCAGCATTTT.

This clonotype was found a few times. V and J are TRBV2 and TRBJ2-4, with 12 bases identical to TRBD1. CDR1 is SNHLY, CDR2 FYNNEI, per germline. Trimming cost V 6 bases and J 6 bases; bases outside gene matches: 6. This CDR3 has 15 residues. CDR3 sequence: CASSGTGGGGNIQYF. Written as DNA, the CDR3 is TGTGCCAGCAGCGGGACAGGGGGCGGTGGAAACATTCAGTACTTC.

This clonotype came up many times. J is TRBJ2-7 and V is TRBV7-6, with D uncertain. From germline, CDR1 is SGHVS and CDR2 FNYEAQ. This CDR3 region has 15 residues. Trimming took 0 bases from V and 2 from J, leaving 11 bases between them. CDR3 bases: TGTGCCAGCAGCTTAGCGGTGGGGTGGACCTACGAGCAGTACGTC. Encoded protein: CASSLAVGWTYEQYV.

V usage is TRBV2 and J usage is TRBJ1-3, with no clear D. Trimming pared 3 bases from V and 0 bases from J, leaving 6 bases between. CDR3 length: 14 residues. Germline CDR1 SNHLY, CDR2 FYNNEI. The CDR3 DNA follows: TGTGCCAGCAGTGAGACCGACTCTGGAAACACCATATATTTT. It specifies CASSETDSGNTIYF.

The V gene is TRBV20-1, the J gene TRBJ1-1, with D possibly being TRBD1 (5 bases). The V and J ends lost 3 bases and 7 bases respectively, with 12 bases between them. The CDR3 covers 12 residues. The germline gives CDR1 DFQATT, CDR2 SNEGSKA (reference sequence). The DNA for the CDR3 is TGCAGTGCTAGGTTCGGGGGTTATGAAGCTTTCTTT. Its protein is CSARFGGYEAFF.

This clonotype was observed a handful of times. The rearrangement uses TRBV5-1 and TRBJ2-5; D gene unclear. Germline V gene lookup returns CDR1 SGHRS and CDR2 YFSETQ. This CDR3 is 14 amino acids long. V was pared by 3 bases and J by 5 bases, with 14 bases between. The CDR3 DNA is TGCGCCAGCAGCTCGGTAGTGACCGGCGAGACCCAGTACTTC. This codes for CASSSVVTGETQYF.

For the CDR3, the DNA is TGCACCAGCAGCCAAGATCGGGAGCGGGGGGGCCCGGAGACCCAGTACTTC. This gives the protein CTSSQDRERGGPETQYF. V is TRBV1 and J is TRBJ2-5; the D segment call TRBD2 is taken from the table without a DNA check. TRBV1 is a pseudogene. The CDR3 has 17 amino acids.

This clonotype occurred many times. The V and J genes are TRBV29-1 and TRBJ2-2; D is unclear. The ends were cut back, 4 bases at V and 0 bases at J, with 9 bases in the middle. Per germline, CDR1 SQVTM and CDR2 ANQGSEA. The CDR3 totals 14 residues. CDR3 nucleotides: TGCAGCGTTGGGGTCAGCTCGAACACCGGGGAGCTGTTTTTT. Its protein is CSVGVSSNTGELFF.